These 12 T cell receptor beta chains were sequenced from one sample in a study of blood T cell repertoires in COVID-19. Repertoires were generated with immunoSEQ multiplex PCR, while TCRdb's copy carries only in-frame clones and drops some. The sample consists of fewer than 45,000 clones, around 85% of them appearing once. The source material was peripheral blood. Receptors were obtained from a woman of 80 years or more with acute or convalescent COVID-19.

This chain connects TRBV10-2 to TRBJ1-1, with D perhaps TRBD1 (5 bases). V dropped 4 bases and J dropped 1 base, with 7 bases sitting between them. Germline CDR1 WSHSY, CDR2 SAAADI. The CDR3 extends over 13 amino acids. This chain's CDR3 is CASSGQGNTEAFF. The CDR3 DNA reads TGCGCCAGCAGTGGGCAGGGGAACACTGAAGCTTTCTTT.

This chain joins TRBV21-1 and TRBJ2-7; the table's D call TRBD1 went unverified against the DNA. TRBV21-1 is described as a pseudogene. This CDR3 contains 14 residues. This CDR3 reads CASSKATGEYQQYF. The CDR3 nucleotides read TGTGCCAGCAGCAAAGCTACAGGGGAATATCAGCAGTACTTC.

V gene TRBV7-2 combines with J gene TRBJ2-5; 8 nucleotides match TRBD2. The CDR3 contains 15 residues. Looked up from germline, CDR1 is SGHTA and CDR2 is FQGNSA. Trimming removed 1 base from V and 4 bases from J; junction bases left unmatched: 5. CDR3 amino acids: CASSLEGGRPETQYF. CDR3 DNA: TGTGCCAGCAGCTTAGAGGGCGGGAGGCCAGAGACCCAGTACTTC.

The chain carries TRBV6-1 and TRBJ1-5; tentatively, D is TRBD1 (6 bases). V lost 0 bases to trimming and J lost 1 base, with 13 bases between them. CDR3 length: 17 amino acids. Germline V lookup: CDR1 MNHNS, CDR2 SASEGT. CDR3 nucleotide sequence: TGTGCCAGCAGTGAAGCCACAGGGATCTGGAGCAATCAGCCCCAGCATTTT. Amino acid sequence: CASSEATGIWSNQPQHF.

The chain is built from TRBV12-3 or TRBV12-4 and TRBJ1-1, with TRBD1 as a possible D gene (5 bases). The CDR3 contains 13 residues. V was cut by 5 bases and J by 6 bases, with 13 bases left in between. CDR3 nucleotide sequence: TGTGCCAGCAGTCCCCTAATGACAGCTGAAGCTTTCTTT. Amino acids: CASSPLMTAEAFF.

The V and J genes are TRBV27 and TRBJ2-5; no definite D call. Trimming took off 3 bases at V and 1 base at J, with 9 bases between the two ends. Germline V gene data show CDR1 as MNHEY and CDR2 as SMNVEV (reference sequence). The CDR3 sequence is 14 residues long. The CDR3 region has the DNA TGTGCCAGCAGTTTGCGGCCTACCCAAGAGACCCAGTACTTC. It yields the protein CASSLRPTQETQYF.

The table lists this clone with a few counts. The J gene is TRBJ2-1, the V gene TRBV27; D is ambiguous. Germline V gives CDR1 MNHEY, CDR2 SMNVEV (reference sequence). V shed 5 bases and J shed 9 bases, with 17 bases lying between them. This CDR3 comprises 14 residues. In DNA, the CDR3 is TGTGCCAGCAGTACCCTGGAGACCCCCCCTGAGCAGTTCTTC. Its protein is CASSTLETPPEQFF.

This CDR3 is CAISESDTNTGELFF. In DNA form, the CDR3 reads TGTGCCATCAGTGAGTCCGACACGAACACCGGGGAGCTGTTTTTT. The gene calls are TRBV10-3 and TRBJ2-2; D uncertain. Deletions cut 0 bases from V and 0 bases from J, with 5 bases between. Germline CDR1 reads ENHRY; CDR2 reads SYGVKD. The CDR3 is made up of 15 amino acids.

The chain joins TRBV15 to TRBJ2-7; tentative D call: TRBD1 (5 bases). This CDR3 comprises 16 residues. Trimming removed 0 bases at V and 2 bases at J, with 14 bases between. CDR1 LNHNV and CDR2 YYDKDF come from the germline V gene (reference sequence). As DNA, the CDR3 is TGTGCCACCAGCAGAGAGTCAGGGCCCCGTACCTACGAGCAGTACTTC. Translated: CATSRESGPRTYEQYF. Supplemented by reference TRBV15 and TRBJ2-7, the full variable domain reads DAMVIQNPRYQVTQFGKPVTLSCSQTLNHNVMYWYQQKSSQAPKLLFHYYDKDFNNEADTPDNFQSRRPNTSFCFLDIRSPGLGDTAMYLCATSRESGPRTYEQYFGPGTRLTVT.

This sequence joins TRBV6-5 and TRBJ2-3; D perhaps matches TRBD2 (5 bases). CDR1 MNHEY and CDR2 SVGAGI come from the germline V gene. The CDR3 totals 14 residues. The V end was cut by 6 bases, the J end by 2 bases, with 12 bases between. CDR3 nucleotides: TGTGCCAGCAGGGGGAGTTCGAACACAGATACGCAGTATTTT. This encodes CASRGSSNTDTQYF.

V usage is TRBV10-3 and J usage is TRBJ2-7; 12 positions match TRBD1. CDR1 ENHRY and CDR2 SYGVKD come from the germline V gene. CDR3 length: 13 amino acids. J gave up 4 bases and V 6 bases, and 1 base lay outside the gene matches. The CDR3 loop reads CAIRGQGAYEQYF. The DNA for the CDR3 is TGTGCCATCAGGGGACAGGGGGCTTACGAGCAGTACTTC.

V gene TRBV7-2 combines with J gene TRBJ2-1; possible D gene TRBD2, 6 bases. The CDR3 extends over 16 amino acids. V gave up 1 base and J gave up 2 bases, with 12 bases separating them. Germline-derived CDR1 and CDR2 are SGHTA and FQGNSA. The CDR3 DNA follows: TGTGCCAGCAGCTTAGGAGGGACTTCTGCCTACAATGAGCAGTTCTTC. Encoded protein: CASSLGGTSAYNEQFF.